The source of this T cell receptor beta chain is a study of cytomegalovirus exposure and HLA in healthy donors. About this clone itself: Its antigen is as yet unknown.

Germline values: CDR1 ENHRY, CDR2 SYGVKD. The CDR3 runs 14 residues. V was clipped by 6 bases and J by 6 bases, with 15 bases between them. The study's findings and limits: Later on, an analysis found that several of the most significant clusters appeared to be linked to common viral pathogens, which included parvovirus B19. Reports state that TCR beta sequences accurately predicted most subjects' HLA-A and HLA-B alleles. Listed as cytomegalovirus-associated were 150 to 200 TCR beta chains.

Both 60 Vbeta primers and 13 Jbeta primers went into the PCR. The repertoire was sequenced with immunoSEQ multiplex PCR; TCRdb's copy has only in-frame clones and lacks some. The sample lists about 130,000 clones, around 77% occurring once. V gene TRBV10-3 combines with J gene TRBJ2-1; weak D call: TRBD2 (6 bases). The source of this sequence is a middle-aged woman in good health and CMV-seropositive. The sequencing sample was made of PBMCs. CDR3 bases: TGTGCCATCAGCCCAGAGGGACTCCCCAATGAGCAGTTCTTC. It codes for CAISPEGLPNEQFF.